The 22 T cell receptor beta chains listed next were all sequenced from one sample in a study of blood T cell repertoires in COVID-19. The method was immunoSEQ multiplex PCR; TCRdb's version includes in-frame clones alone and lacks a portion of them. The repertoire holds 310,000 or so clones, with around 87% as singletons. Sequencing was done on a sample of peripheral blood. Every receptor here comes from a woman in her forties or fifties with active or convalescent COVID-19.

The chain recombines TRBV10-3 with TRBJ2-1, with TRBD1 as a possible D gene (6 bases). The CDR3 covers 14 residues. Per germline, CDR1 ENHRY and CDR2 SYGVKD. The V end was cut by 2 bases, the J end by 2 bases, with 7 bases between. In nucleotides, the CDR3 is TGTGCCATCAGTGAGGGGGGCCCCTACAATGAGCAGTTCTTC. Protein sequence: CAISEGGPYNEQFF.

The J gene is TRBJ2-4, the V gene TRBV9; 7 bases are shared with TRBD2. The trim removed 0 bases at V and 3 bases at J, leaving 3 bases unmatched. The length of the CDR3 is 15 residues. CDR1 and CDR2 (germline): SGDLS, YYNGEE. CDR3 residues: CASSVAGGGKNIQYF. DNA of the CDR3: TGTGCCAGCAGCGTAGCGGGGGGAGGCAAAAACATTCAGTACTTC. The entire variable domain, with the rest obtained from reference TRBV9 and TRBJ2-4, is as follows: DSGVTQTPKHLITATGQRVTLRCSPRSGDLSVYWYQQSLDQGLQFLIQYYNGEERAKGNILERFSAQQFPDLHSELNLSSLELGDSALYFCASSVAGGGKNIQYFGAGTRLSVL.

The chain combines TRBV24-1 with TRBJ2-7; D is perhaps TRBD1 (7 bases). Germline V gene sequence: CDR1 KGHDR, CDR2 SFDVKD. The V and J ends lost 0 bases and 4 bases respectively, with 24 bases between them. The CDR3 contains 19 residues. In DNA, the CDR3 is TGTGCCACCAGTGATTTGCCGCAGGGGGGACAGTTGACAGATTACGAGCAGTACTTC. This codes for CATSDLPQGGQLTDYEQYF.

This chain uses TRBV29-1 with TRBJ1-2, with no clear D. The CDR3 sequence is 12 residues long. The V and J ends lost 8 bases and 4 bases respectively, with 14 bases between them. CDR1 is SQVTM, CDR2 ANQGSEA, per germline. CDR3 bases: TGCAGCACTCAAAAAACCTTCTATGGCTACACCTTC. Protein: CSTQKTFYGYTF.

V usage is TRBV29-1 and J usage is TRBJ2-1; TRBD2 might be the D (6 bases). Germline V gives CDR1 SQVTM, CDR2 ANQGSEA. CDR3 size: 13 residues. V lost 2 bases to trimming and J lost 8 bases, with 13 bases between them. The CDR3 DNA sequence: TGCAGCGTTGAATCCGGGAGTACAGATGAGCAGTTCTTC. Protein sequence: CSVESGSTDEQFF.

The chain uses TRBV27 and TRBJ1-1; the D is unclear. The V gene's germline CDR1 is MNHEY and CDR2 SMNVEV (reference sequence). The germline V and J ends were trimmed by 3 bases and 1 base, with 6 bases remaining between them. The CDR3 loop spans 13 amino acids. CDR3 sequence (DNA): TGTGCCAGCAGTTTTGGGCCGAACACTGAAGCTTTCTTT. Amino acids: CASSFGPNTEAFF.

The chain employs TRBV20-1 and TRBJ1-6; 8 nucleotides line up with TRBD1. With V trimmed by 4 bases and J by 10 bases, 6 bases remained unmatched. The CDR3 runs to 13 residues. Germline V gene sequence: CDR1 DFQATT, CDR2 SNEGSKA (reference sequence). CDR3: CSATDRGDSPLHF. As DNA, the CDR3 is TGCAGTGCTACTGACAGGGGAGACTCACCCCTCCACTTT.

J is TRBJ1-1 and V is TRBV6-5; a possible D gene is TRBD1 (6 bases). This CDR3 spans 14 amino acids. Germline V gives CDR1 MNHEY, CDR2 SVGAGI. The V gene lost 6 bases and the J gene lost 3 bases, with 14 bases spanning the gap. CDR3 protein: CASRGIGGDTEAFF. The CDR3 nucleotides read TGTGCCAGCAGAGGGATAGGGGGGGACACTGAAGCTTTCTTT.

J is TRBJ1-2 and V is TRBV6-5; 8 nucleotides match TRBD1. V lost 6 bases, J lost 0 bases, and 6 bases stayed unmatched. Per germline, CDR1 MNHEY and CDR2 SVGAGI. The CDR3 consists of 15 residues. The CDR3 protein is CASRTGAPTNYGYTF. The CDR3, as DNA: TGTGCCAGCAGGACAGGGGCCCCTACTAACTATGGCTACACCTTC.

The gene calls are TRBV7-2 and TRBJ2-3; D is undetermined. The CDR3 consists of 14 residues. V lost 8 bases to trimming and J lost 2 bases, with 14 bases between them. Germline V CDR1 and CDR2: SGHTA, FQGNSA. As DNA, the CDR3 is TGTGCCAGCGACTTGAAGCCCCACACAGATACGCAGTATTTT. Translating it yields CASDLKPHTDTQYF.

The chain couples TRBV6-4 to TRBJ2-3; 9 positions agree with TRBD2. J lost 1 base, V lost 4 bases, and 3 bases had no gene match. The CDR3 extends over 15 amino acids. Germline V gene data show CDR1 as MRHNA and CDR2 as SNTAGT. CDR3: CASSAGGRGTDTQYF. The CDR3 nucleotides read TGTGCCAGCAGTGCAGGCGGGAGGGGCACAGATACGCAGTATTTT.

The chain recombines TRBV13 with TRBJ1-5; D ambiguous. CDR1 and CDR2 from the germline V gene are PRHDT and FYEKMQ (reference sequence). The length of the CDR3 is 15 residues. The V end lost 2 bases, the J end lost 3 bases, and 11 bases lay between the germline ends. DNA of the CDR3: TGTGCCAGCAGCTTAAGTCTAGAATCCAATCAGCCCCAGCATTTT. It is translated as CASSLSLESNQPQHF.

This chain uses TRBV28 with TRBJ1-5, with TRBD1 identical over 8 bases. CDR1 and CDR2 from the germline V gene are MDHEN and SYDVKM. The CDR3 length is 17 residues. The V segment lost 6 bases and the J segment 0 bases; nucleotides outside the gene matches: 10. The CDR3 region has the DNA TGTGCCAGCAGCCGGAGACAGGGGACTTATAGCAATCAGCCCCAGCATTTT. This sequence encodes CASSRRQGTYSNQPQHF.

The gene calls are TRBV18 and TRBJ2-5; 11 bases align to TRBD2. After removal of 5 bases from V and 3 bases from J, the junction contained 8 bases not matched to a gene. Per the germline V gene, CDR1 is KGHSH and CDR2 is LQKENI. The CDR3 totals 16 residues. For the CDR3, the DNA is TGTGCCAGCTCAAACTCGGGACTAGCGGCGGAAGAGACCCAGTACTTC. Its protein is CASSNSGLAAEETQYF.

This clone was detected only once. The gene calls are TRBV4-3 and TRBJ2-7, with TRBD2 matching 10 bases. CDR3 length: 16 amino acids. CDR1 is LGHNA, CDR2 YSLEER, per germline. V trimming: 0 bases; J trimming: 3 bases; junction bases outside the gene matches: 5. CDR3 amino acids: CASSQDRRTSGYEQYF. The DNA for the CDR3 is TGCGCCAGCAGCCAAGATCGGCGGACTAGCGGCTACGAGCAGTACTTC.

In its sample, this clone was seen a few times. V gene TRBV19 combines with J gene TRBJ2-7; 9 bases agree with TRBD1. Germline V gene lookup returns CDR1 LNHDA and CDR2 SQIVND (reference sequence). V lost 5 bases and J lost 5; bases outside the gene matches: 7. The CDR3 has 14 residues. The CDR3 DNA sequence: TGTGCCAGTAGTCCCAGGACAGGGGACAACGAGCAGTACTTC. It encodes CASSPRTGDNEQYF.

This clone was detected only once. The chain couples TRBV19 to TRBJ1-2; TRBD1 might be the D (6 bases). There are 14 residues in the CDR3. Trimming removed 4 bases from V and 4 bases from J, with 13 bases in between. CDR1 and CDR2 (germline): LNHDA, SQIVND (reference sequence). This CDR3 is CASSRLGAGYGYTF. For the CDR3, the DNA is TGTGCCAGTAGTAGGCTGGGGGCCGGCTATGGCTACACCTTC. Combining the CDR3 with reference TRBV19 and TRBJ1-2 gives the whole variable domain DGGITQSPKYLFRKEGQNVTLSCEQNLNHDAMYWYRQDPGQGLRLIYYSQIVNDFQKGDIAEGYSVSREKKESFPLTVTSAQKNPTAFYLCASSRLGAGYGYTFGSGTRLTVV.

The CDR3 here is CASSKTLGGDTQYF. DNA of the CDR3: TGTGCCAGTAGCAAAACCCTGGGAGGAGATACGCAGTATTTT. The genes are TRBV19 and TRBJ2-3; maybe TRBD2 (6 bases). In germline, CDR1 is LNHDA, CDR2 SQIVND (reference sequence). Trimming cost V 6 bases and J 5 bases, with 15 bases left between them. The CDR3 has 14 residues.

V and J are TRBV24-1 and TRBJ2-7; TRBD1 agrees at 11 bases. This CDR3 is built from 14 residues. Per germline, CDR1 KGHDR and CDR2 SFDVKD. Trimming cost V 5 bases and J 6 bases; bases outside gene matches: 5. As DNA, the CDR3 is TGTGCCACCAGTGGGGCCGGGACAGGGGGCGAGCAGTACTTC. Its translation: CATSGAGTGGEQYF.

This clone was picked up a small number of times. The V and J genes are TRBV28 and TRBJ1-1, with D perhaps TRBD1 (5 bases). Germline V gene data show CDR1 as MDHEN and CDR2 as SYDVKM. The CDR3 sequence is 15 residues long. The V gene lost 5 bases and the J gene lost 0 bases, with 13 bases spanning the gap. CDR3 in DNA: TGTGCCAGCAGTCGGGGGATGCTCATGAACACTGAAGCTTTCTTT. Translated: CASSRGMLMNTEAFF.

The chain employs TRBV5-5 and TRBJ1-2, with D uncertain. Trimming shortened V by 4 bases and J by 7 bases, and 14 bases separated the two germline ends. CDR3 length equals 13 residues. Germline values: CDR1 SGHKS, CDR2 YYEKEE (reference sequence). CDR3 residues: CASSLETIAGYTF. Here the CDR3 DNA reads TGTGCCAGCAGCCTTGAAACAATCGCTGGCTACACCTTC.

V gene TRBV11-2 combines with J gene TRBJ2-3, with D perhaps TRBD2 (6 bases). CDR3 length: 16 amino acids. V gave up 1 base and J gave up 5 bases, with 16 bases separating them. Germline V gives CDR1 SGHAT, CDR2 FQNNGV. The CDR3 sequence is CASSLGASALLDTQYF. The CDR3 region has the DNA TGTGCCAGCAGCTTAGGAGCTAGCGCATTGCTAGATACGCAGTATTTT.